Listed below are T cell receptor beta chains from one sample, sequenced in a study of T-cell memory formation after mild COVID-19. One entry per CDR3 protein results from TCRdb running MiXCR on the 5' RACE reads. The data contain approximately 490,000 distinct CDR3 sequences, 20% of them singletons. The specimen was PBMCs or a T cell subset sorted from them (not recorded which). The receptors derive from an adult woman who had mild COVID-19 (a few samples of this study predate the infection). Cell type and time point are not known. The CDR3 runs from the conserved cysteine through the conserved F or W. Each record gives: J gene, clone size, V gene, D gene, CDR3 DNA, CDR3 protein. The D gene is left open where the match is weak. A row's size may be missing; if present it is once, few, many or a size class.

J gene: TRBJ1-6
clone size: .
V gene: TRBV7-8
D gene: TRBD1
CDR3 DNA: TGTGCCAGCAGCTGGGACAGGGGATCCTCACCCCTCCACTTT
CDR3 protein: CASSWDRGSSPLHF

J gene: TRBJ1-1
clone size: few
V gene: TRBV12-3/TRBV12-4
D gene: .
CDR3 DNA: TGTGCCAGCACCCCGCGGGGAGGGGGCACTGAAGCTTTCTTT
CDR3 protein: CASTPRGGGTEAFF

J gene: TRBJ1-1
clone size: few
V gene: TRBV5-1
D gene: TRBD1
CDR3 DNA: TGCGCCAGCAGCGAGACCGGGACAGGGGGCACTGAAGCTTTCTTT
CDR3 protein: CASSETGTGGTEAFF

J gene: TRBJ1-1
clone size: .
V gene: TRBV9
D gene: .
CDR3 DNA: TGTGCCAGCATCCCGACGGACGCGTACACTGAAGCTTTCTTT
CDR3 protein: CASIPTDAYTEAFF

J gene: TRBJ2-1
clone size: .
V gene: TRBV7-3
D gene: .
CDR3 DNA: TGTGCCAGCAGCTTAATGGGCTACAATGAGCAGTTCTTC
CDR3 protein: CASSLMGYNEQFF

J gene: TRBJ2-3
clone size: .
V gene: TRBV7-2
D gene: .
CDR3 DNA: TGTGCCAGCACCTCCCCTGGTTACGCAGATACGCAGTATTTT
CDR3 protein: CASTSPGYADTQYF

J gene: TRBJ1-1
clone size: few
V gene: TRBV12-3/TRBV12-4
D gene: .
CDR3 DNA: TGTGCCAGCAGTTTTCGGCAGACTATGAACACTGAAGCTTTCTTT
CDR3 protein: CASSFRQTMNTEAFF

J gene: TRBJ2-7
clone size: few
V gene: TRBV4-2
D gene: .
CDR3 DNA: TGTGCCAGCAGCCAAGTAGGCGGGAACTACGAGCAGTACTTC
CDR3 protein: CASSQVGGNYEQYF

J gene: TRBJ2-1
clone size: once
V gene: TRBV9
D gene: TRBD1
CDR3 DNA: TGTGCCAGCAGCGTAGCAAGGACAGGGAACAATGAGCAGTTCTTC
CDR3 protein: CASSVARTGNNEQFF

J gene: TRBJ2-7
clone size: .
V gene: TRBV7-9
D gene: TRBD2
CDR3 DNA: TGTGCCAGCAGCCAATCCGGGGCTAGCGGAAGGGGCGAGCAGTACTTC
CDR3 protein: CASSQSGASGRGEQYF

J gene: TRBJ2-7
clone size: .
V gene: TRBV7-9
D gene: .
CDR3 DNA: TGTGCCAGCAGCCGGGACATGACCTACGAGCAGTACTTC
CDR3 protein: CASSRDMTYEQYF

J gene: TRBJ2-3
clone size: few
V gene: TRBV11-3
D gene: TRBD1
CDR3 DNA: TGTGCCAGCAGCTTACAGGGGGCCGAAGATACGCAGTATTTT
CDR3 protein: CASSLQGAEDTQYF

J gene: TRBJ1-1
clone size: .
V gene: TRBV12-3/TRBV12-4
D gene: .
CDR3 DNA: TGTGCCAGCAGTTTCGGTTTGGGGAACACTGAAGCTTTCTTT
CDR3 protein: CASSFGLGNTEAFF

J gene: TRBJ2-1
clone size: .
V gene: TRBV7-9
D gene: .
CDR3 DNA: TGTGCCAGCAGCTTAGTCCAGACAGAGCAGTTCTTC
CDR3 protein: CASSLVQTEQFF

J gene: TRBJ2-7
clone size: .
V gene: TRBV12-3/TRBV12-4
D gene: .
CDR3 DNA: TGTGCCAGCAGTTTATTCCTCGGGGCGGGGACGACCTACGAGCAGTACTTC
CDR3 protein: CASSLFLGAGTTYEQYF

J gene: TRBJ1-1
clone size: .
V gene: TRBV7-9
D gene: .
CDR3 DNA: TGTGCCAGCACCTGGGGCACTGAAGCTTTCTTT
CDR3 protein: CASTWGTEAFF

J gene: TRBJ1-1
clone size: few
V gene: TRBV7-6
D gene: .
CDR3 DNA: TGTGCCAGCAGCATTGGTCCAGGGGCTCGGACTGAAGCTTTCTTT
CDR3 protein: CASSIGPGARTEAFF

J gene: TRBJ2-5
clone size: few
V gene: TRBV7-9
D gene: TRBD1
CDR3 DNA: TGTGCCAGCAGCTGGGGACAGGGCCAAGAGACCCAGTACTTC
CDR3 protein: CASSWGQGQETQYF

J gene: TRBJ2-3
clone size: .
V gene: TRBV10-3
D gene: TRBD2
CDR3 DNA: TGTGCCATCAGTCCAAGCGGGGGGGCCTCAGATACGCAGTATTTT
CDR3 protein: CAISPSGGASDTQYF

J gene: TRBJ2-5
clone size: once
V gene: TRBV7-8
D gene: .
CDR3 DNA: TGTGCCAGCAGCCCATATATTGGTGGCGGACTTAGCCGGGAGACCCAGTACTTC
CDR3 protein: CASSPYIGGGLSRETQYF

J gene: TRBJ2-7
clone size: .
V gene: TRBV27
D gene: .
CDR3 DNA: TGTGCCAGCAGTAGCATTAAAAGCGGCCAAAGCTCCTACGAGCAGTACTTC
CDR3 protein: CASSSIKSGQSSYEQYF

J gene: TRBJ2-2
clone size: few
V gene: TRBV12-3/TRBV12-4
D gene: .
CDR3 DNA: TGTGCCAGCAGTTTAGACCCGGCCGGGGAGCTGTTTTTT
CDR3 protein: CASSLDPAGELFF

J gene: TRBJ2-2
clone size: .
V gene: TRBV5-1
D gene: .
CDR3 DNA: TGCGCCAGCAGCTTGGTAACGGGGAACACCGGGGAGCTGTTTTTT
CDR3 protein: CASSLVTGNTGELFF

J gene: TRBJ2-3
clone size: .
V gene: TRBV4-3
D gene: .
CDR3 DNA: TGCGCCAGCAGCCTCACATTCTCACAGGGACCAGATACGCAGTATTTT
CDR3 protein: CASSLTFSQGPDTQYF

J gene: TRBJ2-5
clone size: few
V gene: TRBV6-5
D gene: TRBD2
CDR3 DNA: TGTGCCAGCAGAAGTATAGCGGGAGGGCGGCAAGAGACCCAGTACTTC
CDR3 protein: CASRSIAGGRQETQYF

J gene: TRBJ2-7
clone size: .
V gene: TRBV19
D gene: TRBD1
CDR3 DNA: TGTGCCAGTAGTACGGACAGGGGGAAGGGAGAGCAGTACTTC
CDR3 protein: CASSTDRGKGEQYF

J gene: TRBJ2-7
clone size: .
V gene: TRBV29-1
D gene: TRBD2
CDR3 DNA: TGCAGCGTTGAACTAGCGGTGGGCTACGAGCAGTACTTC
CDR3 protein: CSVELAVGYEQYF

J gene: TRBJ2-3
clone size: .
V gene: TRBV15
D gene: .
CDR3 DNA: TGTGCCACCAGCAGAGGGTTAGCGCACGTCACAGATACGCAGTATTTT
CDR3 protein: CATSRGLAHVTDTQYF

J gene: TRBJ2-5
clone size: .
V gene: TRBV11-3
D gene: .
CDR3 DNA: TGTGCCAGCAGCTTCGGCGGGGCAGAGACCCAGTACTTC
CDR3 protein: CASSFGGAETQYF

J gene: TRBJ1-3
clone size: few
V gene: TRBV6-5
D gene: .
CDR3 DNA: TGTGCCAGCAGTTACTCCTTGGGCAGCTCTGGAAACACCATATATTTT
CDR3 protein: CASSYSLGSSGNTIYF

J gene: TRBJ2-5
clone size: few
V gene: TRBV5-1
D gene: .
CDR3 DNA: TGCGCCAGCAGCCTTCCGGACGCCCAAGAGACCCAGTACTTC
CDR3 protein: CASSLPDAQETQYF

J gene: TRBJ1-6
clone size: few
V gene: TRBV25-1
D gene: .
CDR3 DNA: TGTGCCAGCAGTGCAAGGCCCGATTCACCCCTCCACTTT
CDR3 protein: CASSARPDSPLHF

J gene: TRBJ1-5
clone size: .
V gene: TRBV6-2/TRBV6-3
D gene: .
CDR3 DNA: TGTGCCAGCAGACGGGGCGGGTTTGGGCCCCAGCATTTT
CDR3 protein: CASRRGGFGPQHF

J gene: TRBJ2-3
clone size: few
V gene: TRBV20-1
D gene: TRBD2
CDR3 DNA: TGCAGTGCTAGCGGGAGGGCCCCAGATACGCAGTATTTT
CDR3 protein: CSASGRAPDTQYF

J gene: TRBJ2-1
clone size: few
V gene: TRBV7-8
D gene: .
CDR3 DNA: TGTGCCAGCAGCCCCCTCTGGCGACCTTCGACCTACAATGAGCAGTTCTTC
CDR3 protein: CASSPLWRPSTYNEQFF

J gene: TRBJ2-2
clone size: once
V gene: TRBV24-1
D gene: .
CDR3 DNA: TGTGCCACCAGTGATCCATCGGAGTACACCGGGGAGCTGTTTTTT
CDR3 protein: CATSDPSEYTGELFF

J gene: TRBJ1-1
clone size: few
V gene: TRBV11-3
D gene: TRBD1
CDR3 DNA: TGTGCCAGCAGCTTCCCCGGGACAGCGAACACTGAAGCTTTCTTT
CDR3 protein: CASSFPGTANTEAFF

J gene: TRBJ2-1
clone size: .
V gene: TRBV7-9
D gene: TRBD2
CDR3 DNA: TGTGCCAGCAGCACCCTCGCCGGGAGGGCCATCTCCTACAATGAGCAGTTCTTC
CDR3 protein: CASSTLAGRAISYNEQFF

J gene: TRBJ2-7
clone size: few
V gene: TRBV6-5
D gene: .
CDR3 DNA: TGTGCCAGCAGCCCGGGTCTTCTAGTTGGCTACGAGCAGTACTTC
CDR3 protein: CASSPGLLVGYEQYF

J gene: TRBJ2-5
clone size: many
V gene: TRBV4-1
D gene: TRBD2
CDR3 DNA: TGCGCCAGCAGCCAAGGCCAGCGGGGGTACCAAGAGACCCAGTACTTC
CDR3 protein: CASSQGQRGYQETQYF

J gene: TRBJ2-4
clone size: .
V gene: TRBV7-2
D gene: TRBD2
CDR3 DNA: TGTGCCAGCAGCTTCGGACTAGCGAGAAACATTCAGTACTTC
CDR3 protein: CASSFGLARNIQYF

J gene: TRBJ2-5
clone size: many
V gene: TRBV24-1
D gene: .
CDR3 DNA: TGTGCCACCAGTGATTTGGGGGAGACCCAGTACTTC
CDR3 protein: CATSDLGETQYF

J gene: TRBJ1-4
clone size: few
V gene: TRBV7-9
D gene: .
CDR3 DNA: TGTGCCAGCAGCCCACAGGGCGATGAAAAACTGTTTTTT
CDR3 protein: CASSPQGDEKLFF

J gene: TRBJ2-3
clone size: .
V gene: TRBV7-9
D gene: TRBD1
CDR3 DNA: TGTGCCAGCACCCCGACAGGGGGCACTAGCACAGATACGCAGTATTTT
CDR3 protein: CASTPTGGTSTDTQYF

J gene: TRBJ2-3
clone size: .
V gene: TRBV20-1
D gene: .
CDR3 DNA: TGCAGTGCTCACTCCGCTTTGGGACCCATGGGGGCAGATACGCAGTATTTT
CDR3 protein: CSAHSALGPMGADTQYF

J gene: TRBJ1-2
clone size: few
V gene: TRBV12-3/TRBV12-4
D gene: TRBD1
CDR3 DNA: TGTGCCAGCAGTCCCCTCACAGGGGCTAGCGGAGATGGCTACACCTTC
CDR3 protein: CASSPLTGASGDGYTF

J gene: TRBJ2-5
clone size: .
V gene: TRBV20-1
D gene: TRBD1
CDR3 DNA: TGCAGTGCTAGAACGGGACAGGGGAAAGAGACCCAGTACTTC
CDR3 protein: CSARTGQGKETQYF

J gene: TRBJ2-7
clone size: once
V gene: TRBV29-1
D gene: .
CDR3 DNA: TGCAGCGTTGTTGGGGTCACCTCCTACGAGCAGTACTTC
CDR3 protein: CSVVGVTSYEQYF

J gene: TRBJ1-1
clone size: few
V gene: TRBV5-1
D gene: .
CDR3 DNA: TGCGCCAGCAGCTTGGAGGGGACACCGAACACTGAAGCTTTCTTT
CDR3 protein: CASSLEGTPNTEAFF

J gene: TRBJ2-1
clone size: .
V gene: TRBV5-4
D gene: .
CDR3 DNA: TGTGCCAGCAGCCCCGATGAAGACAGGTTCTACAATGAGCAGTTCTTC
CDR3 protein: CASSPDEDRFYNEQFF

J gene: TRBJ2-7
clone size: few
V gene: TRBV4-1
D gene: .
CDR3 DNA: TGCGCCAGCAGCCAAGGACATAACGCCTACGAGCAGTACTTC
CDR3 protein: CASSQGHNAYEQYF

J gene: TRBJ1-4
clone size: few
V gene: TRBV6-2/TRBV6-3
D gene: TRBD1
CDR3 DNA: TGTGCCAGCAGTCACGGACAGGAAAATGAAAAACTGTTTTTT
CDR3 protein: CASSHGQENEKLFF

J gene: TRBJ1-2
clone size: .
V gene: TRBV4-1
D gene: .
CDR3 DNA: TGCGCCAGCAGCCAAGATCGGGCAGGGATGAATGGCTACACCTTC
CDR3 protein: CASSQDRAGMNGYTF

J gene: TRBJ2-7
clone size: few
V gene: TRBV18
D gene: .
CDR3 DNA: TGTGCCAGCTCACCACCGCGGGGCCAAATCGGGTACGAGCAGTACTTC
CDR3 protein: CASSPPRGQIGYEQYF